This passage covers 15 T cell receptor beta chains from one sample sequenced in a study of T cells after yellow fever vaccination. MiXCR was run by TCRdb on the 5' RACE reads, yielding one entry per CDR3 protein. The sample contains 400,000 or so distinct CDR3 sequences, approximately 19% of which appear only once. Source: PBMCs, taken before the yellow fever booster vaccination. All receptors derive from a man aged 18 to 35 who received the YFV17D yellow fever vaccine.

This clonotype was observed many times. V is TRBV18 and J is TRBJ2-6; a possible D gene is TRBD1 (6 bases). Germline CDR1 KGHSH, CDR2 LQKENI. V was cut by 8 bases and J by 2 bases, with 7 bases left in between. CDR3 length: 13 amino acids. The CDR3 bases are TGTGCCAGCGGGGACACTGGGGCCAACGTCCTGACTTTC. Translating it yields CASGDTGANVLTF.

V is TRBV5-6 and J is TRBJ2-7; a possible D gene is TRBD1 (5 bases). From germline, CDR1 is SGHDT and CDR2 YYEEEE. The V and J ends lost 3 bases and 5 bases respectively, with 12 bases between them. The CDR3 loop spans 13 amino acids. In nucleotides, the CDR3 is TGTGCCAGCAGCTCTACTTGGGGCGACGAGCAGTACGTC. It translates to CASSSTWGDEQYV.

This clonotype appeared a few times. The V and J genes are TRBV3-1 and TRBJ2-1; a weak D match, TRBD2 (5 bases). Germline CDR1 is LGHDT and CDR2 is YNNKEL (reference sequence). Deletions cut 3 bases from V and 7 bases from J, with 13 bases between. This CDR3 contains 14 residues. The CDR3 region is CASSHGGQENEQFF. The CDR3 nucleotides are TGTGCCAGCAGCCACGGCGGGCAGGAAAATGAGCAGTTCTTC.

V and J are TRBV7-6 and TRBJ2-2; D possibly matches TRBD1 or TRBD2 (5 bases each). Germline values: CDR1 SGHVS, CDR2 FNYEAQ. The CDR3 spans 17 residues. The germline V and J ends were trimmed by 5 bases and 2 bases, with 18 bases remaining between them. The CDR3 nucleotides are TGTGCCAGCAGCCCACTTTTGTCCGGGGCCAACACCGGGGAGCTGTTTTTT. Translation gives CASSPLLSGANTGELFF.

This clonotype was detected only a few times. For the CDR3, the DNA is TGTGCCAGCTGTCGGGACCGCCGGGGCGTAGGCATGCAGTACGTC. This gives the protein CASCRDRRGVGMQYV. J is TRBJ2-7 and V is TRBV12-3 or TRBV12-4; tentatively, D is TRBD1 or TRBD2 (5 bases each). The CDR3 loop spans 15 amino acids. Trimming cost V 8 bases and J 9 bases, with 26 bases left between them.

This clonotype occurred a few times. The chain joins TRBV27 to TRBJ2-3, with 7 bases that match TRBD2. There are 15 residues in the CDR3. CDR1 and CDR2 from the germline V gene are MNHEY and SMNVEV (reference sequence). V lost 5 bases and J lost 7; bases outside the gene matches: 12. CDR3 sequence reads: CASSPKRGPGNTQYF. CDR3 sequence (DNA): TGTGCCAGCAGTCCCAAGCGGGGACCTGGTAATACGCAGTATTTT.

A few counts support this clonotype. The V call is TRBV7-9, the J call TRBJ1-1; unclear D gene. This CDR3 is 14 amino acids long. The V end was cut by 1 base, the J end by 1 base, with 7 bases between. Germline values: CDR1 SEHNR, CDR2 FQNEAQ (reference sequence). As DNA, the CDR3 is TGTGCCAGCAGCTTAGATTCGAAGAACACTGAAGCTTTCTTT. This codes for CASSLDSKNTEAFF. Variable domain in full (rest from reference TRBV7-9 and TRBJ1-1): DTGVSQNPRHKITKRGQNVTFRCDPISEHNRLYWYRQTLGQGPEFLTYFQNEAQLEKSRLLSDRFSAERPKGSFSTLEIQRTEQGDSAMYLCASSLDSKNTEAFFGQGTRLTVV.

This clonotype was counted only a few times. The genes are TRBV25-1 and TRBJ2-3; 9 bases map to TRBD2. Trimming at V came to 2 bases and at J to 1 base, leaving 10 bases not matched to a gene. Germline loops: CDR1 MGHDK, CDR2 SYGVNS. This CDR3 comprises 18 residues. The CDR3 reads CASSEPALAGQRTDTQYF. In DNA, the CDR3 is TGTGCCAGCAGTGAACCGGCGCTAGCGGGGCAACGCACAGATACGCAGTATTTT.

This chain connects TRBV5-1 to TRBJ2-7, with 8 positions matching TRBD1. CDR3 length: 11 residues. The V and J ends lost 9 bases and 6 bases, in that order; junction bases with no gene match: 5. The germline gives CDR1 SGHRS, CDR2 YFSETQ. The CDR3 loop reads CATGQGGEQYV. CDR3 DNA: TGCGCCACCGGACAGGGTGGCGAGCAGTACGTC.

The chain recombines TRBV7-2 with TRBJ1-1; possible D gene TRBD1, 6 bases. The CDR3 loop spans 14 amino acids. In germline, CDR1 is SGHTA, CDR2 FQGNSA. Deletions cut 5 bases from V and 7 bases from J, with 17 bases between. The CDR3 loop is CASSERRQQGEAFF. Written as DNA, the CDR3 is TGTGCCAGCAGCGAGCGTCGACAACAGGGTGAAGCTTTCTTT. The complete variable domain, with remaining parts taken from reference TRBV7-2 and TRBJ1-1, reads GAGVSQSPSNKVTEKGKDVELRCDPISGHTALYWYRQSLGQGLEFLIYFQGNSAPDKSGLPSDRFSAERTGGSVSTLTIQRTQQEDSAVYLCASSERRQQGEAFFGQGTRLTVV.

CDR3 in DNA: TGTGCCAGCAGTTACTCTCCGGGGAGGGCGAGCTCTGGAAACACCATATATTTT. Its translation is CASSYSPGRASSGNTIYF. This chain links TRBV6-6 with TRBJ1-3; D gene unclear. The germline gives CDR1 MNHNY, CDR2 SVGAGI (reference sequence). CDR3 length: 18 residues. With 0 bases removed from V and 0 bases from J, the gap between germline ends came to 15 bases.

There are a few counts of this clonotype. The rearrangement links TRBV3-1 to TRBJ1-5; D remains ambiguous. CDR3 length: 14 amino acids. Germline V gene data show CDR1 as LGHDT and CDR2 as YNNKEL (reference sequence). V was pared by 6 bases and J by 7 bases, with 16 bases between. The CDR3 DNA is TGTGCCAGCAGTCCGACCATTTGGGAACAGCCCCAGCATTTT. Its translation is CASSPTIWEQPQHF.

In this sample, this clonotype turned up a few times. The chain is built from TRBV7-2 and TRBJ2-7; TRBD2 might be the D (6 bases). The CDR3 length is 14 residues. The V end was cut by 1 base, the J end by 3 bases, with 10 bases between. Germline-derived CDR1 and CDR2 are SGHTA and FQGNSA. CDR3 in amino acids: CASSLGDGGYEQYF. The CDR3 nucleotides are TGTGCCAGCAGCTTAGGTGACGGGGGCTACGAGCAGTACTTC.

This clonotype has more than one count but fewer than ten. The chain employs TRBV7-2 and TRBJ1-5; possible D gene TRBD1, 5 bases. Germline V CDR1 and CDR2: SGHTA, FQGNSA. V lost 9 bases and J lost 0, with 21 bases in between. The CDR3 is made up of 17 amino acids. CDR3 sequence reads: CASSRDRTFYSNQPQHF. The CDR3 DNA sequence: TGTGCCAGTAGCCGGGACCGAACCTTTTATAGCAATCAGCCCCAGCATTTT. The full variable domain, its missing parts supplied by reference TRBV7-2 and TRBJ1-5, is GAGVSQSPSNKVTEKGKDVELRCDPISGHTALYWYRQSLGQGLEFLIYFQGNSAPDKSGLPSDRFSAERTGGSVSTLTIQRTQQEDSAVYLCASSRDRTFYSNQPQHFGDGTRLSIL.

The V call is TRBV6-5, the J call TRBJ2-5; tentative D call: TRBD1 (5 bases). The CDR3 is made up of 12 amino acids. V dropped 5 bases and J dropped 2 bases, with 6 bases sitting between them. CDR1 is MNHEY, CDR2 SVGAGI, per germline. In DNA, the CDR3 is TGTGCCAGCAGTGGGGCACAAGAGACCCAGTACTTC. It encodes CASSGAQETQYF.